The following is a T cell receptor beta chain sequence with its context. This clonotype came up many times. This clone's antigen is unknown. At one end, the junction sequence differs from germline, possibly due to a read error. The data were obtained in a study of low-dose radiotherapy and immunotherapy resistance in tumors (dated by TCRdb to 2021 to 2024). Concerning the study at large: In Cohort 1, each fraction delivered 0.5 Gy every 2 weeks, and the prescribed total PTV dose was 6.5 Gy. In Cohort 2, 1 Gy per fraction was delivered every two weeks, for a total of 13 Gy over 26 weeks. Nivolumab and ipilimumab were both given intravenously, with nivolumab at a 240 mg flat dose every two weeks and ipilimumab at 1 mg/kg every six weeks. Every two weeks, patients got intravenous cyclophosphamide at 200 mg/m2, given one day ahead of each radiation and immunotherapy administration. Starting on cycle 1 day 1, patients took 300 mg of aspirin by mouth once a day for four cycles. Randomization of trial participants into treatment groups was not performed. The translational analysis covered eight patients: three from the first dose cohort and the first five from the second dose cohort.

Taken from the germline V gene (reference sequence), the CDR1 and CDR2 loops are GTSNPN and SVGIG. From its cysteine to its phenylalanine, the CDR3 spans 14 amino acids. This entry keeps only the CDR3 DNA: 42 bases, framed from base 1. The sample's time point label, in plain terms: after trial treatment. Reading the label with the study, this specimen's treatment or condition is: LDRT plus nivolumab, ipilimumab, low-dose cyclophosphamide and aspirin (RACIN trial). The donors took part in RACIN, a single-arm, phase I, dose-escalation trial that combined nivolumab, ipilimumab, aspirin, low-dose cyclophosphamide and low-dose radiotherapy. Patients were eligible if they had advanced solid tumors that were TIL-negative. Data came from an Illumina HiSeq 2500. To make first-strand cDNA, Superscript III was used along with a set of TRAV- and TRBV-specific primers so that both the TCRalpha and TCRbeta chains were covered. TCRs were amplified with Phusion for 15 to 25 PCR cycles using a constant-region primer together with the adapter attached to the V primers. Isolated mRNA was amplified with the MessageAmp II aRNA Amplification Kit, using a roughly 15-hour in vitro transcription at 37°C. mRNA for TCR sequencing was isolated with the Dynabeads mRNA DIRECT Purification Kit. Indexed Illumina adapters were added in a second Phusion PCR of about 25 cycles, and the PCR products were purified with AMPure XP beads. In the paper's pipeline: Custom Perl scripts pooled TCR sequences encoding the same protein, removed out-of-frame sequences and computed each clonotype's abundance. The analysis excluded TCR sequences that were supported by just one read. Shannon entropy, Gini index, clonality, richness, and the frequency of TCRs shared between repertoires were included as repertoire metrics. TCRdb reworked the public reads: Q25 trimming with fastp, MiXCR clone assembly, productive beta chains retained. Records with the same CDR3 protein are collapsed into one entry carrying the most frequent genes and DNA. The V and J calls, along with clone size, are taken from TCRdb and not from the paper's own processing. The sample includes under 110,000 distinct CDR3 sequences, with around 20% observed a single time. The biggest ten clones account for about 4% of the sample.

Sequenced here: PBMCs, sampled after low-dose radiotherapy plus immunotherapy. The origin of this receptor is a male donor with prostate cancer. The rearranged segments are TRBV30 and TRBJ2-1; the D gene is not confidently resolved. The CDR3 loop reads CAWSVQRLTRRQRF. The DNA sequence is TGTGCCTGGAGTGTACAAAGGCTGACTCGTAGGCAACGCTTC.